The 9 T cell receptor beta chains below all came from one sample that was sequenced in a study of T cells expressing NK-cell markers. TCRdb derives one entry per CDR3 protein from the 5' RACE reads, leaving out DNA. Recorded here are 20,000 or so distinct CDR3 sequences; the top ten clones represent about 57%. The sample comprised blood T cells: a sorted CD56 or NKG2C T cell subset, CD4+ or CD8+ T cells, or bulk PBMC T cells (not recorded which). These receptors originate from a man aged 18-69 years in good health.

The chain links TRBV27 to TRBJ1-6; checking the TCRdb D call of TRBD1 is not possible without DNA. The CDR3 spans 14 residues. CDR1 and CDR2 from the germline V gene are MNHEY and SMNVEV (reference sequence). This CDR3 reads CASSKQGDNSPLHF.

V gene TRBV6-2 or TRBV6-3 combines with J gene TRBJ2-1; checking the TCRdb D call of TRBD2 is not possible without DNA. The length of the CDR3 is 14 residues. From germline, CDR1 is MNHEY and CDR2 SVGEGT. CDR3 region: CASKLAGAYNEQFF.

The chain recombines TRBV5-1 with TRBJ2-7; TCRdb outputs TRBD1, but without DNA this stays unchecked. Germline CDR1 SGHRS, CDR2 YFSETQ. The CDR3 is made up of 14 amino acids. CDR3 sequence: CASTNGQGVDEQYF.

The chain employs TRBV29-1 and TRBJ1-2. This CDR3 contains 12 residues. Germline assignment: CDR1 SQVTM and CDR2 ANQGSEA. The CDR3 loop is CSVEDANYGYTF.

The chain couples TRBV6-1 to TRBJ2-3; TCRdb names TRBD1, which stays unverified in the absence of DNA. Per the germline V gene, CDR1 is MNHNS and CDR2 is SASEGT. The CDR3 runs 15 residues. The CDR3 is CASRQGSSGTDTQYF.

The chain uses TRBV20-1 and TRBJ2-3; absent DNA, TCRdb's TRBD1 call cannot be checked. The CDR3 runs to 14 residues. The germline CDR1 and CDR2 sequences are DFQATT and SNEGSKA (reference sequence). This CDR3 is CSARRGGRADTQYF.

The CDR3 here is CASSRPGGNGEAFF. This chain links TRBV4-1 with TRBJ1-1; TCRdb picks TRBD1, but there is no DNA to check that call. The CDR3 covers 14 residues. Germline assignment: CDR1 MGHRA and CDR2 YSYEKL.

The chain combines TRBV5-6 with TRBJ2-1; TCRdb proposes TRBD1, but this gene call is untestable without DNA. This CDR3 is built from 16 residues. Germline CDR1 SGHDT, CDR2 YYEEEE. The CDR3 sequence: CASTIVGTGVINEQFF.

The chain employs TRBV5-1 and TRBJ1-6; the D gene TCRdb calls, TRBD1, cannot be checked with no DNA. CDR3 length: 13 amino acids. The germline V gene has CDR1 SGHRS and CDR2 YFSETQ. The CDR3 loop reads CASSDRENSPLHF.